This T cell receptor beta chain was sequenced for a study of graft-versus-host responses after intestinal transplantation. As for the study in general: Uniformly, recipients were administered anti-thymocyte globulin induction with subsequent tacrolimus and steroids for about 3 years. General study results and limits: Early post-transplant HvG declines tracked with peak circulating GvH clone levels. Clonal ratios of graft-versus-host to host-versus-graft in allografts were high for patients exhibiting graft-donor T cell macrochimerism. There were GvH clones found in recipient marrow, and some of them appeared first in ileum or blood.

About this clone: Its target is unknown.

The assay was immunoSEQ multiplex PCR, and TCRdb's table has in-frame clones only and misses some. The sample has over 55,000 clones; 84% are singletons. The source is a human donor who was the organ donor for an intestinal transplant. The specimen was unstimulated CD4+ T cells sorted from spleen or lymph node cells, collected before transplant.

CDR3 sequence (DNA): TGTGCCAGCAGCGACTCCGGGACAGGGGAATCCGGGGAGCTGTTTTTT. It is translated as CASSDSGTGESGELFF. V is TRBV7-9 and J is TRBJ2-2; 10 positions match TRBD1. V trimming: 5 bases; J trimming: 6 bases; junction bases outside the gene matches: 9. Germline CDR1 is SEHNR and CDR2 is FQNEAQ (reference sequence). This CDR3 spans 16 amino acids.